The entry that follows covers one T cell receptor beta chain sequence. Its antigen target is currently unknown. No much larger clone exists at a distance of one base, and base qualities are not known. The time point label corresponds to: patch test 3, about 24 weeks after DPC sensitization. What this sample's treatment or condition label stands for: therapeutic diphenylcyclopropenone sensitization with weekly scalp DPC. At each patch-test visit, blood was drawn before the patch test was applied. To be eligible, patients had to be aged 18 to 70, diagnosed with alopecia and judged suitable for DPC therapy, while pregnant patients were excluded. Total RNA was isolated from unfractionated whole blood collected in Tempus Blood RNA tubes. This sample is part of a study of human T cells and chemical hapten exposure listed by TCRdb under 2021. At the level of the whole study: For sensitization, 2% DPC in acetone was applied to a roughly 2 cm by roughly 2 cm area of upper inner arm skin. Patients additionally received weekly therapeutic DPC doses to the scalp throughout the approximately 25-week study period. Patch testing was done on the upper back using Finn chambers containing 0.01% DPC, and results were scored after 6 days according to International Contact Dermatitis Research Group standards. The patient cohort, mostly female, included alopecia areata with under or over 50% scalp involvement, alopecia totalis and alopecia universalis. Blood for TCR sequencing was provided by twenty-nine alopecia patients at one to four time points (pre-sensitization, 2, 6 and 24 weeks). Blood samples were taken from patients before sensitization (week 0) and then at 2, 6 and about 24 weeks after DPC sensitization. Libraries were pooled for sequencing, and variation in per-sample TCR yields was attributed mainly to small differences in library volumes within the pool. This study followed changes in the peripheral blood TCR repertoire in vivo during primary and secondary sensitization of alopecia patients to the hapten diphenylcyclopropenone (DPC).

Broader findings and caveats from the paper: Compared with pre-sensitization or healthy control sets, expanded TCRs formed significantly more large CDR3 similarity clusters, which is consistent with antigen-driven responses. Repeated subsampling changed both the strength of the expansion versus patch-test correlation and the threshold at which the correlation became significant. Patch test score was positively correlated with the number of PT1 expanded TCRs, with significance at thresholds 8, 16 and 32 but not at 4. Because every patient had alopecia, a presumed autoimmune disease, the patients' immune response might differ from that of healthy individuals. DPC sensitization did not change the number of TCRs with a frequency above 1 in 1000, and there was no evidence of changes in global repertoire structure.

The CDR3 covers 16 residues, taking in both the cysteine and the phenylalanine. Only the CDR3 DNA is retained, 48 bases long and in frame from the first base. The V and J ends are trimmed by 6 bases and 2 bases, leaving 18 bases between them. Library method: RACE. Data came from a NextSeq 500. Library preparation attached unique molecular identifiers to individual cDNA molecules for quantitative, reproducible TCR counting. From each blood RNA sample, both TCR alpha and TCR beta chains were sequenced. Concerning the study's data processing: A median of roughly 100,000 TCRs per sample was observed, with a range of about 20,000 to 690,600. V, J and CDR3 annotation of the TCR reads was performed with the Decombinator software suite. To make PS versus PT1 abundance plots, every sample was subsampled to the same number of TCRs (28,000). TCRs were defined as expanded if absent before sensitization and observed at least eight times at the 2-week time point. The public reads were quality trimmed at Q25 with fastp and then assembled into clones with MiXCR by TCRdb, keeping productive beta chains. One record per CDR3 amino acid sequence lists the most common genes and DNA. Clone size and V and J calls follow TCRdb, not the original study. The sample table lists around 130,000 distinct CDR3 sequences, around 11% of them with a count of one. The ten largest make up roughly 2.3% of the sample.

This chain joins TRBV12-3 or TRBV12-4 to TRBJ2-3; TRBD1 is a possible D gene, resting on 5 matching bases. The material sequenced was whole blood, taken in connection with sensitization to the hapten diphenylcyclopropenone (DPC). The receptor was isolated from a woman aged 45-60 years with alopecia areata. Some clones in this sample may be carry-over from other donors' samples. The encoded CDR3 is CASRPLQGPYTDTQYF. The nucleotide sequence is given as TGTGCCAGCAGGCCACTCCAGGGCCCCTACACAGATACGCAGTATTTT.